A single TCR beta chain is shown here with its context. What it recognizes is unknown. The read falls 3 residues short of the CDR3 end, and the missing part is taken from the germline J gene. Germline V gene lookup returns CDR1 GTSNPN and CDR2 SVGIG (reference sequence). J was trimmed by 6 bases and V by 3 bases; bases with no gene match: 1. The CDR3 length is 13 residues. Related graft donors supplied nonmyeloablative bone marrow transplants, and mixed chimerism was transient. The assay was immunoSEQ multiplex PCR, and TCRdb's table has in-frame clones only and misses some. In all, the sample yields some 30,000 clones. The data are from a study of Tregs in tolerant kidney transplant recipients. Overall study findings and caveats: For some patients, primers changed over time, blocking nucleotide-level comparison.

The gene calls are TRBV30 and TRBJ1-5; 11 bases align to TRBD1. The sample consisted of CD4+ T cells from blood (PBMCs), taken 24 months after the transplant. This receptor was taken from a human patient who received a combined kidney and bone marrow transplant. Part of the T cell pool may stem from the graft donor. The sequenced part of the CDR3 DNA is TGTGCCTGGAGCGGGACAGGGGGTCAGCCC. Translating gives CAWSGTGGQP. From start to end, the CDR3 is CAWSGTGGQPQHF.